These T cell receptor beta chains were read from a single sample in a study of shared clonotypes between healthy human individuals. Sequencing was performed with immunoSEQ multiplex PCR; in TCRdb, only in-frame clones are kept and a portion is missing. The sample contains approximately 95,000 clones, 67% of which appear only once. Sequencing was carried out using memory CD8+ T cells sorted from blood. These receptor sequences come from a man in his thirties or forties in good health. Both conserved end residues are part of each CDR3. The D gene is left open where the match is weak. Clone size is given for some rows only: seen once, a few or many times, or a class if the clone is expanded.

d_call | j_call | v_call | clone_size | cdr3_nt | cdr3_aa
. | TRBJ2-1 | TRBV11-2 | . | TGTGCCAGCAGCAGGGGCCCTAGTTTGGGATTGCAGTTCTTC | CASSRGPSLGLQFF
. | TRBJ1-1 | TRBV18 | . | TGTGCCAGCTCACCATCGGAGGGGCTAGGAACTGAAGCTTTCTTT | CASSPSEGLGTEAFF
. | TRBJ1-2 | TRBV2 | . | TGTGCCAGCAGCGGATTCTCCGACGGGGACGGAGTTTTGACCTACACCTTC | CASSGFSDGDGVLTYTF
TRBD2 | TRBJ2-3 | TRBV6-5 | many | TGTGCCAGTAGCCGGGGGGCAGATACGCAGTATTTT | CASSRGADTQYF
. | TRBJ2-1 | TRBV27 | . | TGTGCCAGCAGTTTACAAGTCCCCCATGAGCAGTTCTTC | CASSLQVPHEQFF
. | TRBJ2-7 | TRBV9 | . | TGTGCCAGCAGCGTAGCCCAGGGTCACGAGCAGTACTTC | CASSVAQGHEQYF
TRBD1 | TRBJ1-2 | TRBV4-3 | . | TGCGCCAGCAGCCAAGATCGGGCCGGGGACAGCACGACCTTGATATATGGCTACACCTTC | CASSQDRAGDSTTLIYGYTF
. | TRBJ2-7 | TRBV7-8 | . | TGTGCCAGCAGTTGGCCGGCCAATGTGTCGGGAGAGGACGAGCAGTACTTC | CASSWPANVSGEDEQYF
TRBD2 | TRBJ2-7 | TRBV11-2 | . | TGTGCCAGCAGCTCAATAGGACTAGCGGGAGCCGAGCAGTACTTC | CASSSIGLAGAEQYF
TRBD2 | TRBJ2-1 | TRBV14 | . | TGTGCCAGCAGCCTCCCCGGACTAGCGGGATACAATGAGCAGTTCTTC | CASSLPGLAGYNEQFF
TRBD1 | TRBJ1-2 | TRBV10-1 | few | TGCGCCAGCACCTTAGACAGGGAAAGAGGGGGCTACACCTTC | CASTLDRERGGYTF
. | TRBJ2-7 | TRBV29-1 | . | TGCAGCGTTGTCGCTTACGAGCAGTACTTC | CSVVAYEQYF